This T cell receptor beta chain came from a study of blood T cell repertoires in COVID-19. About the study: Spain, Italy and the United States supplied samples that represented acute and convalescent COVID-19. T cells, B-cell-depleted T cells, or PBMCs supplied cDNA or gDNA.

Methods used by the authors: Amplification of reference gene primers was used by the study to estimate nucleated cell counts. Here immunoSEQ multiplex PCR was the method, and the copy in TCRdb shows in-frame clones only, minus some. V and J calls plus clone size are reproduced from that table; the DNA served to infer D and trimming. The data show 65,000 to 80,000 clones, 80% to 90% seen once. Germline lookup yields CDR1 SEHNR and CDR2 FQNEAQ (reference sequence). Trimming cost V 5 bases and J 5 bases, with 16 bases left between them. CDR3 length: 15 residues. The sequenced material came from peripheral blood. The J gene is TRBJ2-1, the V gene TRBV7-9, with D maybe TRBD2 (6 bases). This clonotype was sampled from a man in his fifties with active COVID-19. The CDR3 loop is CASSRPGLKNNEQFF. CDR3 bases: TGTGCCAGCAGCCGGCCGGGACTGAAAAACAATGAGCAGTTCTTC.